These T cell receptor beta chains were read from a single sample in a study of T cell repertoires in cytomegalovirus infection. These receptors have no known antigen. TCRdb itself ran the reads through MiXCR, one entry per CDR3 protein. The table has 350,000 to 400,000 distinct CDR3 sequences, just under 35% seen once. Material: cultured PBMCs, obtained from culture after CMV antigen stimulation. The receptors were gathered from a human donor in good health (CMV status not recorded). Some clones in this sample may be carry-over from other donors' samples. Each CDR3 is given with its conserved first and last residue. Fields, in order: CDR3 length, V gene, CDR3 protein.

>13|TRBV27
CASSLVITNEQFF
>13|TRBV7-2
CATKGGRNQPQHF
>19|TRBV6-5
CASRLPGHPVDFRTGELFF
>14|TRBV7-9
CASSSWGEYNEQFF
>12|TRBV12-3/TRBV12-4
CASSDGRETQYF
>17|TRBV7-2
CASSVTGDLAFGDTQYF
>15|TRBV12-3/TRBV12-4
CASSFRQGVNNEQFF
>14|TRBV28
CASSSPTGTGGYTF
>14|TRBV20-1
CSARRQGAAGELFF
>19|TRBV7-9
CASSSWDGPPTSGSNTQYF
>15|TRBV2
CASRPRRVSGNTIYF
>13|TRBV5-4
CASSLTGRDEQFF